This T cell receptor beta chain originates from a study of a mutant IDH1 vaccine in newly diagnosed glioma. The repertoire was sequenced with immunoSEQ multiplex PCR; TCRdb's copy has only in-frame clones and lacks some. The sample lists approximately 50,000 clones; roughly four fifths were seen once. As to time point: week 47, end of study. Topical imiquimod was applied with each vaccine dose, which held 300 ug of mutant IDH1 20-mer peptide. As concerns this clone: As yet, its antigen is unknown.

Germline V gene lookup returns CDR1 MGHDK and CDR2 SYGVNS. The V and J ends lost 8 bases and 4 bases respectively, with 15 bases between them. This CDR3 spans 15 amino acids. V gene TRBV25-1 combines with J gene TRBJ2-6; D is perhaps TRBD2 (5 bases). Material: PBMCs, obtained from a glioma patient whose treatment included an IDH1 peptide vaccine. The sequence was collected from a woman in her 50s with glioma. CDR3 DNA: TGTGCCAGCGTGAGCGGCAAGCCGGGGGCCAACGTCCTGACTTTC. Translated, it gives CASVSGKPGANVLTF.